This T cell receptor beta chain was retrieved from a study of T cell responses to AZD1222 COVID-19 vaccine. Study results and caveats: Baseline seropositives among AZD1222 recipients totaled only five to seven. It should be noted that donors were predominantly white British and more often female, and clonal diversity was possibly underestimated.

Using immunoSEQ multiplex PCR, the repertoire was profiled, and TCRdb retains in-frame clones only, with some absent. Here the sample spans 150,000 to 200,000 clones, roughly 94% being singletons. In regard to this clone: Antigen unknown.

The input for sequencing was peripheral blood, taken on day 0 of MenACWY control vaccination. This TCR came from an adult in good health.

CDR3 sequence (DNA): TGTGCCAGCAAGGGGTGGGGGTCGGACGAGACCCAGTACTTC. Protein product: CASKGWGSDETQYF. This chain links TRBV7-9 with TRBJ2-5, with D perhaps TRBD1 or TRBD2 (5 bases each). The V end was cut by 7 bases, the J end by 5 bases, with 17 bases between. This CDR3 is built from 14 residues. Germline values: CDR1 SEHNR, CDR2 FQNEAQ (reference sequence).